The rows below give T cell receptor beta chains drawn from one sample of a study of radiation and T cells in renal cell carcinoma. Libraries were prepared by immunoSEQ multiplex PCR; TCRdb keeps only in-frame clonotypes and omits some of them. Of 87,000 or so clones detected, about 88% appear once; the ten largest clones hold 7% to 9%. Sample: blood, taken from a patient whose treatment included radiotherapy and nephrectomy. The receptor source for this set is a man in his forties or fifties with renal cell carcinoma. The CDR3 runs from the conserved cysteine through the conserved F or W. A D gene is named only where the DNA matches it firmly. Some rows have no size entry. The others give once, few or many, or a class for an expanded clone.

size: .; length: 14; J: TRBJ2-1; D: TRBD2; V: TRBV9; DNA: TGTGCCAGCAGCCCCTTTGGGGGGGGTGATGAGCAGTTCTTC; CDR3: CASSPFGGGDEQFF
size: .; length: 16; J: TRBJ1-2; D: TRBD1; V: TRBV28; DNA: TGTGCCAGCAGTTCCCCAGCCGAGACAGGGAACTATGGCTACACCTTC; CDR3: CASSSPAETGNYGYTF
size: .; length: 14; J: TRBJ2-7; D: .; V: TRBV4-3; DNA: TGCGCCAGCAGCCAAGATCGAACCACCTACGAGCAGTACTTC; CDR3: CASSQDRTTYEQYF
size: .; length: 15; J: TRBJ1-3; D: .; V: TRBV10-3; DNA: TGTGCCATCAGATGGGACACCAACTCTGGAAACACCATATATTTT; CDR3: CAIRWDTNSGNTIYF
size: .; length: 14; J: TRBJ2-7; D: TRBD1; V: TRBV25-1; DNA: TGTGCCAGCAGTGCGGGACAGGAGGGGTACGAGCAGTACTTC; CDR3: CASSAGQEGYEQYF
size: .; length: 16; J: TRBJ1-5; D: TRBD1; V: TRBV7-8; DNA: TGTGCCAGCAGCGCGATGGGACAGGGGAACAATCAGCCCCAGCATTTT; CDR3: CASSAMGQGNNQPQHF
size: .; length: 14; J: TRBJ1-3; D: TRBD1; V: TRBV19; DNA: TGTGCCAGTAGTATTGGACAGGGGACCTACACCATATATTTT; CDR3: CASSIGQGTYTIYF
size: .; length: 13; J: TRBJ2-1; D: TRBD1; V: TRBV10-2; DNA: TGCGCCAGCAGCAGAGACAGGGTGGTTGAGCAGTTCTTC; CDR3: CASSRDRVVEQFF
size: few; length: 16; J: TRBJ2-7; D: TRBD2; V: TRBV11-2; DNA: TGTGCCAGCAGCCTCGGGGCGGGGGGGATCTCCTACGAGCAGTACTTC; CDR3: CASSLGAGGISYEQYF
size: few; length: 17; J: TRBJ1-4; D: .; V: TRBV14; DNA: TGTGCCAGCAGCCAAGGGACGACTCCATACTCAAATGAAAAACTGTTTTTT; CDR3: CASSQGTTPYSNEKLFF
size: .; length: 15; J: TRBJ1-2; D: .; V: TRBV10-2; DNA: TGCGCCAGCAGTGAGTCGATAGAAGAAATCTATGGCTACACCTTC; CDR3: CASSESIEEIYGYTF
size: .; length: 13; J: TRBJ1-1; D: .; V: TRBV11-2; DNA: TGTGCCAGCAGCCCTGGATGGGGGACTGAAGCTTTCTTT; CDR3: CASSPGWGTEAFF
size: .; length: 16; J: TRBJ1-5; D: TRBD1; V: TRBV30; DNA: TGTGCCTGGAACCCGGTGGGACAGGGTCTAAATCAGCCCCAGCATTTT; CDR3: CAWNPVGQGLNQPQHF
size: .; length: 13; J: TRBJ1-2; D: .; V: TRBV5-1; DNA: TGCGCCAGCAGCTCGCCCTCTAACTATGGCTACACCTTC; CDR3: CASSSPSNYGYTF
size: once; length: 18; J: TRBJ2-7; D: TRBD2; V: TRBV10-3; DNA: TGTGCCATCAGTGAAGGTAGCGGGGGGCCGATCAGCTCCTACGAGCAGTACTTC; CDR3: CAISEGSGGPISSYEQYF
size: .; length: 13; J: TRBJ2-5; D: TRBD1; V: TRBV5-5; DNA: TGTGCCAGCAGCGCTCGACAGGGAGAGACCCAGTACTTC; CDR3: CASSARQGETQYF
size: .; length: 15; J: TRBJ1-4; D: .; V: TRBV6-1; DNA: TGTGCCAGCAGTGAAGCCCAGGGAACGGGCGAAAAACTGTTTTTT; CDR3: CASSEAQGTGEKLFF
size: .; length: 15; J: TRBJ2-1; D: TRBD2; V: TRBV19; DNA: TGTGCCAGTAGTATGAGGACTAGCGGGTTTGTTGAGCAGTTCTTC; CDR3: CASSMRTSGFVEQFF
size: .; length: 12; J: TRBJ2-7; D: .; V: TRBV6-5; DNA: TGTGCCAGCAGTTACTCAGGGCAAGAGCAGTACTTC; CDR3: CASSYSGQEQYF
size: .; length: 14; J: TRBJ2-7; D: TRBD1; V: TRBV7-8; DNA: TGTGCCAGCAGCCTGGACAGGACCACGGGAGAGCAGTACTTC; CDR3: CASSLDRTTGEQYF
size: .; length: 15; J: TRBJ1-1; D: .; V: TRBV7-8; DNA: TGTGCCAGCAGCTTATTCACGGGGGTGAGCACTGAAGCTTTCTTT; CDR3: CASSLFTGVSTEAFF
size: .; length: 13; J: TRBJ2-5; D: .; V: TRBV30; DNA: TGTGCCTGGGGACCAGGAGCCCAAGAGACCCAGTACTTC; CDR3: CAWGPGAQETQYF
size: .; length: 16; J: TRBJ1-5; D: .; V: TRBV11-2; DNA: TGTGCCAGCAGCTTACGCCCTGACGGGAACAATCAGCCCCAGCATTTT; CDR3: CASSLRPDGNNQPQHF
size: .; length: 13; J: TRBJ1-2; D: .; V: TRBV29-1; DNA: TGCAGCGTTGGGGGGGCAGGTTCGTATGGCTACACCTTC; CDR3: CSVGGAGSYGYTF
size: .; length: 12; J: TRBJ2-1; D: TRBD2; V: TRBV10-3; DNA: TGTGCCATCGGCGGGGGTGCCAATGAGCAGTTCTTC; CDR3: CAIGGGANEQFF
size: .; length: 14; J: TRBJ1-6; D: TRBD1; V: TRBV4-2; DNA: TGTGCCAGCAGCCGAGGGACAGAGAATTCACCCCTCCACTTT; CDR3: CASSRGTENSPLHF
size: .; length: 13; J: TRBJ2-4; D: .; V: TRBV19; DNA: TGTGCCAGTAGTATAAACTGGCAGAACATTCAGTACTTC; CDR3: CASSINWQNIQYF
size: .; length: 15; J: TRBJ1-2; D: .; V: TRBV6-1; DNA: TGTGCCAGCACCGAAAGCCTTTCGCAGGGAGGAGGCTACACCTTC; CDR3: CASTESLSQGGGYTF
size: .; length: 15; J: TRBJ2-1; D: TRBD2; V: TRBV6-1; DNA: TGTGCCAGCAGTATAAGCGGGGACCAATACAATGAGCAGTTCTTC; CDR3: CASSISGDQYNEQFF